This TCR beta chain derives from a study of shared clonotypes between healthy human individuals. Terminally differentiated effector memory CD45RA+ cells were left out of the naive CD8 fraction, which was CD45RO-negative and positively selected for CCR7. Clones were read by immunoSEQ multiplex PCR, and TCRdb kept only the in-frame ones, dropping some. Of about 820,000 clones listed, around 92% are singletons. The CDR3 loop spans 13 amino acids. Germline trimming cut 3 bases from V and 4 bases from J; bases unmatched to any gene: 3. Germline V gives CDR1 MNHEY, CDR2 SMNVEV (reference sequence). This TCR was recovered from a man under 40 in good health. The sequencing input was naive CD8+ T cells sorted from blood. The V and J genes are TRBV27 and TRBJ2-7, with TRBD2 identical over 7 bases. The CDR3 sequence is CASSFASGYEQYF. The CDR3 bases are TGTGCCAGCAGTTTCGCTAGCGGATACGAGCAGTACTTC.